This passage covers 29 T cell receptor beta chains from one sample sequenced in a study of T cell responses to AZD1222 COVID-19 vaccine. Method: immunoSEQ multiplex PCR; TCRdb's copy keeps in-frame clones and lacks some. The table lists more than 150,000 clones, 75% to 95% of them singletons. The starting material was peripheral blood, obtained on day 0 of AZD1222 vaccination. All receptors derive from an adult in good health.

CDR3 protein: CASSQDQGSDTEAFF. The CDR3 region has the DNA TGTGCCAGCAGCCAAGATCAGGGCTCGGACACTGAAGCTTTCTTT. This chain uses TRBV4-2 with TRBJ1-1; D is perhaps TRBD1 (5 bases). V dropped 0 bases and J dropped 3 bases, with 11 bases sitting between them. Germline V gene lookup returns CDR1 LGHNA and CDR2 YNFKEQ. CDR3 length: 15 amino acids.

This clone was observed once. This sequence joins TRBV29-1 and TRBJ2-3; D is ambiguous. Between the trimmed V and J ends, which lost 6 bases and 2 bases, there was a span of 18 bases. This CDR3 comprises 15 residues. Germline V gives CDR1 SQVTM, CDR2 ANQGSEA. The CDR3 sequence: CSVRSARSPTDTQYF. The CDR3 bases are TGCAGCGTCAGAAGTGCGCGGAGCCCCACAGATACGCAGTATTTT.

The chain carries TRBV4-3 and TRBJ2-7; the D gene is possibly TRBD2 (5 bases). The germline CDR1 and CDR2 sequences are LGHNA and YSLEER. The V gene lost 3 bases and the J gene lost 2 bases, with 14 bases spanning the gap. The CDR3 covers 15 residues. The CDR3 DNA sequence: TGCGCCAGCAGCCAGGGATCCGCCGGGACCTACGAGCAGTACTTC. This gives the protein CASSQGSAGTYEQYF.

The count of this clone is one. The rearrangement links TRBV30 to TRBJ1-4; D remains ambiguous. The V gene lost 5 bases and the J gene lost 8 bases, with 9 bases spanning the gap. Germline CDR1 and CDR2: GTSNPN and SVGIG (reference sequence). The CDR3 covers 11 residues. The DNA for the CDR3 is TGTGCCTGGGGGTCGGGGGAAAAACTGTTTTTT. Residues: CAWGSGEKLFF.

V and J are TRBV5-1 and TRBJ1-1; 7 bases match TRBD1. V lost 3 bases and J lost 1; bases outside the gene matches: 9. Germline V CDR1 and CDR2: SGHRS, YFSETQ. This CDR3 region has 16 residues. The CDR3 reads CASSYGTDFSNTEAFF. In DNA, the CDR3 is TGCGCCAGCAGCTATGGGACAGATTTCTCGAACACTGAAGCTTTCTTT.

This chain joins TRBV5-1 and TRBJ2-7, with unresolved D. The CDR3 covers 14 residues. Germline V CDR1 and CDR2: SGHRS, YFSETQ. With 0 bases removed from V and 5 bases from J, the gap between germline ends came to 12 bases. The CDR3 DNA follows: TGCGCCAGCAGCTTGGAAGTAGGCTTCAACGAGCAGTACTTC. Amino acids: CASSLEVGFNEQYF.

The chain joins TRBV28 to TRBJ1-5, with D maybe TRBD1 (5 bases). V lost 2 bases and J 5 bases, leaving 13 bases between the germline ends. Germline V gene data show CDR1 as MDHEN and CDR2 as SYDVKM. The CDR3 is 15 amino acids. CDR3 in DNA: TGTGCCAGCAGTTTAGGTGGAGGGACGTATCAGCCCCAGCATTTT. Translated: CASSLGGGTYQPQHF.

V gene TRBV30 combines with J gene TRBJ1-2; D is undetermined. The CDR3 runs to 14 residues. V was pared by 0 bases and J by 5 bases, with 13 bases between. Germline V CDR1 and CDR2: GTSNPN, SVGIG (reference sequence). CDR3 bases: TGTGCCTGGAGTGTAGGGTTGAGGGTGTATGGCTACACCTTC. This translates into CAWSVGLRVYGYTF.

The J gene is TRBJ1-2, the V gene TRBV28; D ambiguous. CDR3 size: 15 residues. V lost 8 bases, J lost 4 bases, and 20 bases lay in between. The germline V gene has CDR1 MDHEN and CDR2 SYDVKM. The CDR3 sequence is CASGSLRLSFYGYTF. CDR3 nucleotide sequence: TGTGCCAGCGGAAGCCTCAGGCTAAGCTTCTATGGCTACACCTTC.

V usage is TRBV7-9 and J usage is TRBJ2-7; no firm D call. Germline CDR1 is SEHNR and CDR2 is FQNEAQ (reference sequence). Trimming removed 5 bases at V and 2 bases at J, with 22 bases between. The CDR3 is made up of 17 amino acids. DNA of the CDR3: TGTGCCAGCAGCCCGTCAGGTTCCATCCACCCTACCTACGAGCAGTACTTC. Translation: CASSPSGSIHPTYEQYF.

This rearrangement joins TRBV13 to TRBJ2-2, with D possibly being TRBD1 (5 bases). From germline, CDR1 is PRHDT and CDR2 FYEKMQ (reference sequence). V gave up 1 base and J gave up 0 bases, with 12 bases separating them. The CDR3 length is 17 residues. CDR3 nucleotide sequence: TGTGCCAGCAGCTTAGATTTTGGGGCTTCGAACACCGGGGAGCTGTTTTTT. This codes for CASSLDFGASNTGELFF.

This clone was seen a single time. The rearrangement uses TRBV5-1 and TRBJ1-1; D uncertain. This CDR3 has 14 residues. Trimming removed 3 bases from V and 1 base from J, with 10 bases in between. Germline CDR1 reads SGHRS; CDR2 reads YFSETQ. The CDR3 coding sequence is TGCGCCAGCAGCTCGGACGGATCGAACACTGAAGCTTTCTTT. It yields the protein CASSSDGSNTEAFF.

This clone turned up a few times. J is TRBJ1-3 and V is TRBV12-3 or TRBV12-4, with unresolved D. Trimming removed 3 bases from V and 4 bases from J, with 7 bases in between. The CDR3 has 13 amino acids. Here the CDR3 DNA reads TGTGCCAGCAGTTTTTCTGGGGGAAACACCATATATTTT. It specifies CASSFSGGNTIYF.

This clone was counted between two and nine times. The chain employs TRBV10-1 and TRBJ1-1; D is undetermined. Between the trimmed V and J ends, which lost 2 bases and 4 bases, there was a span of 8 bases. The CDR3 totals 13 residues. In germline, CDR1 is WNHNN, CDR2 SYGVQD (reference sequence). In nucleotides, the CDR3 is TGCGCCAGCAGTGAGGGCCGAAGCACTGAAGCTTTCTTT. Protein: CASSEGRSTEAFF.

The chain employs TRBV29-1 and TRBJ1-1; D uncertain. CDR1 SQVTM and CDR2 ANQGSEA come from the germline V gene. This CDR3 is built from 11 residues. The V gene lost 7 bases and the J gene lost 3 bases, with 9 bases spanning the gap. CDR3 nucleotides: TGCAGCGGAGGAGGCCACACTGAAGCTTTCTTT. Translation gives CSGGGHTEAFF. Looking up the rest from reference TRBV29-1 and TRBJ1-1 gives the full variable domain: SAVISQKPSRDICQRGTSLTIQCQVDSQVTMMFWYRQQPGQSLTLIATANQGSEATYESGFVIDKFPISRPNLTFSTLTVSNMSPEDSSIYLCSGGGHTEAFFGQGTRLTVV.

This chain links TRBV30 with TRBJ1-1; D gene unclear. Germline V gene sequence: CDR1 GTSNPN, CDR2 SVGIG (reference sequence). This CDR3 region has 10 residues. The ends were cut back, 2 bases at V and 8 bases at J, with 6 bases in the middle. Written as DNA, the CDR3 is TGTGCCTGGAGTCGTGGAGAAGCTTTCTTT. This sequence encodes CAWSRGEAFF.

This chain uses TRBV5-1 with TRBJ2-5; a weak D match, TRBD2 (5 bases). CDR1 is SGHRS and CDR2 is YFSETQ in the germline V gene. This CDR3 region has 13 residues. V shed 5 bases and J shed 2 bases, with 10 bases lying between them. DNA for the CDR3: TGCGCCAGCAGACAAGAGGGACAAGAGACCCAGTACTTC. Translated, it gives CASRQEGQETQYF.

This sequence joins TRBV14 and TRBJ2-1; 9 bases fit TRBD2. The CDR3 sequence is 18 residues long. V lost 1 base to trimming and J lost 6 bases; unmatched junction nucleotides: 13. Looked up from germline, CDR1 is SGHDN and CDR2 is FVKESK. CDR3 in amino acids: CASSQGTSVPLPSNEQFF. DNA of the CDR3: TGTGCCAGCAGCCAAGGGACTAGCGTCCCACTACCGAGCAATGAGCAGTTCTTC.

CDR3 sequence (DNA): TGTGCCAGCAGTGGGACAGGGGGATCTTTACGGAATTCACCCCTCCACTTT. This translates into CASSGTGGSLRNSPLHF. V and J are TRBV27 and TRBJ1-6; 11 bases agree with TRBD1. The CDR3 spans 17 residues. In germline, CDR1 is MNHEY, CDR2 SMNVEV (reference sequence). The V and J ends lost 5 bases and 7 bases, in that order; junction bases with no gene match: 10.

The chain recombines TRBV18 with TRBJ2-3; D is unclear. Germline V gives CDR1 KGHSH, CDR2 LQKENI. Trimming removed 1 base at V and 2 bases at J, with 13 bases between. The CDR3 is 16 amino acids. This CDR3 is CASSPQTQAYTDTQYF. The CDR3 DNA follows: TGTGCCAGCTCACCACAGACACAAGCCTACACAGATACGCAGTATTTT.

The chain couples TRBV4-2 to TRBJ1-1; D not certain. This CDR3 region has 15 residues. Germline CDR1 reads LGHNA; CDR2 reads YNFKEQ. Trimming pared 1 base from V and 6 bases from J, leaving 15 bases between. The CDR3 reads CASSQVPTPFAEAFF. In DNA, the CDR3 is TGTGCCAGCAGCCAAGTACCGACCCCCTTCGCTGAAGCTTTCTTT.

The gene calls are TRBV5-1 and TRBJ2-1; D possibly corresponds to TRBD2 (5 bases). CDR3 length equals 15 residues. V lost 2 bases, J lost 9 bases, and 18 bases lay in between. Germline V gives CDR1 SGHRS, CDR2 YFSETQ. CDR3 nucleotide sequence: TGCGCCAGCAGCTTCGTTCCCAGAGCGGTGGGTGAGCAGTTCTTC. Translation: CASSFVPRAVGEQFF.

The chain combines TRBV6-6 with TRBJ2-2; D is perhaps TRBD1 (5 bases). Per germline, CDR1 MNHNY and CDR2 SVGAGI (reference sequence). This CDR3 contains 16 residues. V was shortened by 5 bases and J by 1 base, with 14 bases between the two germline ends. The CDR3 DNA is TGTGCCAGCAGTACCAGGGCTACGGAGAACACCGGGGAGCTGTTTTTT. This translates into CASSTRATENTGELFF.

V is TRBV24-1 and J is TRBJ2-2; 7 positions agree with TRBD1. Germline assignment: CDR1 KGHDR and CDR2 SFDVKD. The CDR3 runs to 14 residues. J was trimmed by 5 bases and V by 6 bases; bases with no gene match: 5. The CDR3 region is CATSRQGGTGELFF. In DNA, the CDR3 is TGTGCCACCAGTCGACAGGGCGGTACCGGGGAGCTGTTTTTT.

The chain links TRBV5-4 to TRBJ1-2, with D possibly TRBD1 on 6 matching bases. Trimming removed 5 bases from V and 4 bases from J, with 15 bases in between. The CDR3 covers 14 residues. CDR1 and CDR2 (germline): SGHNT, YYREEE (reference sequence). This CDR3 is CASSSGGRGYGYTF. The CDR3 DNA follows: TGTGCCAGCAGTTCGGGGGGGCGAGGCTATGGCTACACCTTC.

This clone was observed a single time. The rearrangement links TRBV23-1 to TRBJ1-5; D perhaps matches TRBD1 (6 bases). TRBV23-1 carries the ORF label, with uncertain function. This CDR3 contains 15 residues. The V and J ends lost 2 bases and 6 bases respectively, with 14 bases between them. The CDR3 nucleotides read TGCGCCAGCAGTCAACTACAGGGAGCGAGTCAGCCCCAGCATTTT. It translates to CASSQLQGASQPQHF.

This rearrangement joins TRBV2 to TRBJ1-1; no clear D. Per germline, CDR1 SNHLY and CDR2 FYNNEI. V lost 8 bases and J 0 bases, leaving 13 bases between the germline ends. The CDR3 is 14 residues long. This CDR3 reads CASVSTEMNTEAFF. CDR3 bases: TGTGCCAGCGTATCAACAGAGATGAACACTGAAGCTTTCTTT.

The chain carries TRBV28 and TRBJ2-7; D is ambiguous. The CDR3 length is 12 residues. Between the trimmed V and J ends, which lost 5 bases and 4 bases, there was a span of 9 bases. Germline-derived CDR1 and CDR2 are MDHEN and SYDVKM. CDR3 bases: TGTGCCAGCAGTCCCGTCGGGTACGAGCAGTACTTC. This codes for CASSPVGYEQYF. The variable domain in full, with the rest retrieved from reference TRBV28 and TRBJ2-7, is DVKVTQSSRYLVKRTGEKVFLECVQDMDHENMFWYRQDPGLGLRLIYFSYDVKMKEKGDIPEGYSVSREKKERFSLILESASTNQTSMYLCASSPVGYEQYFGPGTRLTVT.

This chain joins TRBV4-1 and TRBJ2-5, with unresolved D. The CDR3 loop spans 15 amino acids. V was trimmed by 4 bases and J by 1 base, leaving 13 bases between them. Germline CDR1 reads MGHRA; CDR2 reads YSYEKL. The CDR3 DNA reads TGCGCCAGCAGCCGCTATTGGGCAGCCCAAGAGACCCAGTACTTC. Its protein product is CASSRYWAAQETQYF.